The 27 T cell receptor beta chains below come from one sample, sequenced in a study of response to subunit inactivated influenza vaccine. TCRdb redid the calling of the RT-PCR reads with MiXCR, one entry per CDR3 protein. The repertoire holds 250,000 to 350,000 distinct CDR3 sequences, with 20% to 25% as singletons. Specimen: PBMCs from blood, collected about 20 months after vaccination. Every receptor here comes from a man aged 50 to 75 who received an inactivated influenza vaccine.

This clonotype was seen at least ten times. The CDR3 region is CSVGRTDTQYF. DNA for the CDR3: TGCAGCGTGGGACGCACAGATACGCAGTATTTT. The J gene is TRBJ2-3, the V gene TRBV29-1, with D perhaps given as TRBD1 or TRBD2 (5 bases each). CDR3 length equals 11 residues. The germline gives CDR1 SQVTM, CDR2 ANQGSEA. The ends were cut back, 6 bases at V and 1 base at J, with 5 bases in the middle.

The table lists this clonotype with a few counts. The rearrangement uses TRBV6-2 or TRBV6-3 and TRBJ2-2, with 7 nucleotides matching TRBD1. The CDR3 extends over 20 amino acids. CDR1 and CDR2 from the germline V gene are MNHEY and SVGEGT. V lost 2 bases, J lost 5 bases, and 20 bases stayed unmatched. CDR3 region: CASSYDNLGTGQAWTGELFF. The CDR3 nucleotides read TGTGCCAGCAGTTACGACAACCTGGGGACCGGACAGGCCTGGACCGGGGAGCTGTTTTTT.

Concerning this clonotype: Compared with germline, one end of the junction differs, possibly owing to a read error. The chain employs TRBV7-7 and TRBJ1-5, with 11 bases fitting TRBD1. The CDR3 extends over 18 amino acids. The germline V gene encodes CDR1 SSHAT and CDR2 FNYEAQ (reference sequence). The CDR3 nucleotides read TGTGCTAGCAGCTTAGAGGATCTAGGACAGGGGGCTGATCAGCCCCAGCATTTT. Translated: CASSLEDLGQGADQPQHF.

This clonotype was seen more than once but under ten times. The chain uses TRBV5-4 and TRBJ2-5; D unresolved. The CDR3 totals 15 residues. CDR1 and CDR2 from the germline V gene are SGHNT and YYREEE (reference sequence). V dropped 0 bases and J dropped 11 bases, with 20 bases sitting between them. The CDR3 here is CASSLGAGAQSAQYF. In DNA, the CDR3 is TGTGCCAGCAGCTTGGGTGCAGGCGCTCAATCGGCTCAGTACTTC.

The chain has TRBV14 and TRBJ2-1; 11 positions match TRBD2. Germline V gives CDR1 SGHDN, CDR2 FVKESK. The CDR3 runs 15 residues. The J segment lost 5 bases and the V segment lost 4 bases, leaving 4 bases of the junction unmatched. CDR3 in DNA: TGTGCCAGCAGCCCTCTAGCGGGAGGCAACAATGAGCAGTTCTTC. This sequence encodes CASSPLAGGNNEQFF.

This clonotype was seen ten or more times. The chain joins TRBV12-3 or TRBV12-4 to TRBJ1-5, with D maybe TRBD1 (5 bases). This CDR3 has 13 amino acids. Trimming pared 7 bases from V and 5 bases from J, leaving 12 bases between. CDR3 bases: TGTGCCAGCACCCTAGGGGTTTATCAGCCCCAGCATTTT. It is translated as CASTLGVYQPQHF.

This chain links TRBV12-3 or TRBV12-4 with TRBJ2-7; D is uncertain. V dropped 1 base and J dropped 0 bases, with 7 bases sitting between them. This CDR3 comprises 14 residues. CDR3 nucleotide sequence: TGTGCCAGCAGTTTAGGGCAAATCTCCTACGAGCAGTACTTC. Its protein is CASSLGQISYEQYF.

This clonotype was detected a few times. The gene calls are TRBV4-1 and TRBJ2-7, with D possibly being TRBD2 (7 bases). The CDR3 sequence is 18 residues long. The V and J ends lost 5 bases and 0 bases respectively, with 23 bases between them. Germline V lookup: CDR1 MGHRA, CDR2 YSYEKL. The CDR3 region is CASSAHPIGGRISYEQYF. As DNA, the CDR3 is TGCGCCAGCAGCGCCCACCCAATCGGGGGGCGAATCTCCTACGAGCAGTACTTC.

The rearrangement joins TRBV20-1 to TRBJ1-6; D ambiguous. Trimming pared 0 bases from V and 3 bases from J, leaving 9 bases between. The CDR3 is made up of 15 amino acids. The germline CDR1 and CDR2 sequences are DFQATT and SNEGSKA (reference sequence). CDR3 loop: CSARDPQSYNSPLHF. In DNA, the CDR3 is TGCAGTGCTAGAGATCCGCAGAGCTATAATTCACCCCTCCACTTT.

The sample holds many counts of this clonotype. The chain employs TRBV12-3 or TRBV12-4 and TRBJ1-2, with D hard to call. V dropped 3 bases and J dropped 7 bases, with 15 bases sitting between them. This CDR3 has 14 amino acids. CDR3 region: CASSFGETTGGYTF. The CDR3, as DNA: TGTGCCAGCAGTTTCGGTGAGACGACGGGTGGCTACACCTTC.

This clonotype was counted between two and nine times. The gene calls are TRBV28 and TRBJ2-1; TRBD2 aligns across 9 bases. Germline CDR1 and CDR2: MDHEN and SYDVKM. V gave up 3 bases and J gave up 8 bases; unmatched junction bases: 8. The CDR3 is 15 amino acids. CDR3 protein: CASSFTAGGPYEQFF. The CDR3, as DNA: TGTGCCAGCAGTTTCACGGCGGGAGGGCCTTATGAGCAGTTCTTC.

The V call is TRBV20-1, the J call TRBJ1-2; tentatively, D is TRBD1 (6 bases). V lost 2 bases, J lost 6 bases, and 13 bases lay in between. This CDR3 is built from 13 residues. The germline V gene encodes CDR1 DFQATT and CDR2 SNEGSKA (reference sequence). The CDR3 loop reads CSARPGARDGYTF. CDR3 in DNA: TGCAGTGCTAGACCGGGGGCTAGGGATGGCTACACCTTC.

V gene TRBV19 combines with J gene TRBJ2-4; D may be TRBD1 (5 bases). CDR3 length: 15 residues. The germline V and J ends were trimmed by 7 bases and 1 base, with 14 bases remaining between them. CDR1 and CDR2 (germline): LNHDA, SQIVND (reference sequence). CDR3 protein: CASNGDSLAKNIQYF. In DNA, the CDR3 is TGTGCCAGTAATGGCGACAGCCTGGCCAAAAACATTCAGTACTTC.

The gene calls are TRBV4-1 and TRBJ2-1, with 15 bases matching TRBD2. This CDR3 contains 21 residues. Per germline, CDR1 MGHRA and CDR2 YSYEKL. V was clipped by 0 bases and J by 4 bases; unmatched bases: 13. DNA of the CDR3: TGCGCCAGCAGCCAAGACCCCCCCGGGACTAGCGGGGGGCTAGCGTACAATGAGCAGTTCTTC. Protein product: CASSQDPPGTSGGLAYNEQFF.

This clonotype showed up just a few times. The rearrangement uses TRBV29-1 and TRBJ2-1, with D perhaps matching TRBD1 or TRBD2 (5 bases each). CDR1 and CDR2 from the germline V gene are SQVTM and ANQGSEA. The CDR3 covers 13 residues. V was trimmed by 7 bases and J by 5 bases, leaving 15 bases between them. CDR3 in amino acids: CSGERQRNNEQFF. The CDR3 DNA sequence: TGCAGCGGGGAGAGACAGAGAAACAATGAGCAGTTCTTC.

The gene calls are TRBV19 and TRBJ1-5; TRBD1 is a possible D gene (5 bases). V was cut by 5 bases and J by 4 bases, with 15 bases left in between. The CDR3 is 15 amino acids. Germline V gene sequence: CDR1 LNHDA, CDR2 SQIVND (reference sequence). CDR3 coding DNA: TGTGCCAGTAGTTTGACAGAGGGCCAAAATCAGCCCCAGCATTTT. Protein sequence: CASSLTEGQNQPQHF.

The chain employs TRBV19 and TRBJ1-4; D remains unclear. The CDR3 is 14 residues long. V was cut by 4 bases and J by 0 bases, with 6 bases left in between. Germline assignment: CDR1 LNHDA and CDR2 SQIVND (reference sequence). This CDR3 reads CASSTWATNEKLFF. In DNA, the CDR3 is TGTGCCAGTAGTACGTGGGCAACTAATGAAAAACTGTTTTTT.

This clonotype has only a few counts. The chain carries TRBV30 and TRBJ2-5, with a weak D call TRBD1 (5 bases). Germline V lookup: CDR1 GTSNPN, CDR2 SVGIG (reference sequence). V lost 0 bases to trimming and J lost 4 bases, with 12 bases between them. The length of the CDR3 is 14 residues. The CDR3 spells CAWSVGHLGETQYF. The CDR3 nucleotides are TGTGCCTGGAGTGTCGGACACCTAGGAGAGACCCAGTACTTC.

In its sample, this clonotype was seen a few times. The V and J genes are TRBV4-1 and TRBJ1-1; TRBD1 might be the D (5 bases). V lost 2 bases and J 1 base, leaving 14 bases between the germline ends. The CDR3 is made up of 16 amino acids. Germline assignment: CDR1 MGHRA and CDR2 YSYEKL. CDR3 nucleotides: TGCGCCAGCAGCCAATACACCGGGACCCAGAACACTGAAGCTTTCTTT. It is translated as CASSQYTGTQNTEAFF.

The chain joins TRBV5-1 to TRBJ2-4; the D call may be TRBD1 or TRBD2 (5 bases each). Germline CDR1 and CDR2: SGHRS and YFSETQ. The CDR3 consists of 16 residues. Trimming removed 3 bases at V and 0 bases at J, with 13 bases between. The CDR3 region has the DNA TGCGCCAGCAGCTCACACCCCGGGACAGCCAAAAACATTCAGTACTTC. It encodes CASSSHPGTAKNIQYF. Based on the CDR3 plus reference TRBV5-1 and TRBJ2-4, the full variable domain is KAGVTQTPRYLIKTRGQQVTLSCSPISGHRSVSWYQQTPGQGLQFLFEYFSETQRNKGNFPGRFSGRQFSNSRSEMNVSTLELGDSALYLCASSSHPGTAKNIQYFGAGTRLSVL.

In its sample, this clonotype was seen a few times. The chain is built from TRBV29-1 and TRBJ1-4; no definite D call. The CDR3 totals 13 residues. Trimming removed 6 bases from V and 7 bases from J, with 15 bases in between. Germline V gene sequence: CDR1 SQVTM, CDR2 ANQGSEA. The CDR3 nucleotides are TGCAGCGTCGCCAGTCGGTTTAGTGAAAAACTGTTTTTT. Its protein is CSVASRFSEKLFF. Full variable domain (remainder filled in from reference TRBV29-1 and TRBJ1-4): SAVISQKPSRDICQRGTSLTIQCQVDSQVTMMFWYRQQPGQSLTLIATANQGSEATYESGFVIDKFPISRPNLTFSTLTVSNMSPEDSSIYLCSVASRFSEKLFFGSGTQLSVL.

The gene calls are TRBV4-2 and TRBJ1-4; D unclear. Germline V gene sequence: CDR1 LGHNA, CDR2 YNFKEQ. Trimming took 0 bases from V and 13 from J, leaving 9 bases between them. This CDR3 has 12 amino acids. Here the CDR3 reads CASSQERGRLFF. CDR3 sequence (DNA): TGTGCCAGCAGCCAAGAACGTGGAAGACTGTTTTTT.

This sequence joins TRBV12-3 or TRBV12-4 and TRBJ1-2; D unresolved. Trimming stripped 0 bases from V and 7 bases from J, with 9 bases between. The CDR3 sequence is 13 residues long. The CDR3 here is CASSLAEAVGYTF. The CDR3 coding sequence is TGTGCCAGCAGTTTAGCGGAGGCCGTTGGCTACACCTTC.

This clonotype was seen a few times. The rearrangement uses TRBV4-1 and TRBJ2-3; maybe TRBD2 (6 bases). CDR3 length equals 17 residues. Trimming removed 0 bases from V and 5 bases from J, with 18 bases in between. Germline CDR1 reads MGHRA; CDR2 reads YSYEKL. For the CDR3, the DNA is TGCGCCAGCAGCCAAGAAGGAGGGATGATAGTGGGAGATACGCAGTATTTT. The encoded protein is CASSQEGGMIVGDTQYF.

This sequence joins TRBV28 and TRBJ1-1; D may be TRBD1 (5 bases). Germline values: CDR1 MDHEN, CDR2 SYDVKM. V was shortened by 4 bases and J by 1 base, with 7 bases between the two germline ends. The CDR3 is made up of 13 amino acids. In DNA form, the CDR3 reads TGTGCCAGCAGTTGGGACCCGAACACTGAAGCTTTCTTT. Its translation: CASSWDPNTEAFF.

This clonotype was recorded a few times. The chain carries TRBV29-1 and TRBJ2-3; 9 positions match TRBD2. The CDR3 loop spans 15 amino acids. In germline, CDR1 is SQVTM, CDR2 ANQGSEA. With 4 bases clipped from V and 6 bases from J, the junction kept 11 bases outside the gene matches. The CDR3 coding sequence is TGCAGCGTTGGGTTGACTAGCGGCCGGCGGGATACGCAGTATTTT. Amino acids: CSVGLTSGRRDTQYF.

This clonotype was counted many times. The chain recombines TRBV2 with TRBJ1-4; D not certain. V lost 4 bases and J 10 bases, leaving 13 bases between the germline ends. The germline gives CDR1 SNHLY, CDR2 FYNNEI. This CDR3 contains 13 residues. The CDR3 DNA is TGTGCCAGCAGTGTCCGAGACTCTGGAAAACTGTTTTTT. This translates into CASSVRDSGKLFF.